This T cell receptor (beta chain) was sequenced for a study of blood T cell repertoires in COVID-19. Study-wide context: Researchers got acute and convalescent COVID-19 samples from the United States, Italy and Spain.

Those enrolled in Seattle joined during active infection and were followed longitudinally afterward. Repertoires were generated with immunoSEQ multiplex PCR, while TCRdb's copy carries only in-frame clones and drops some. The sample lists fewer than 200,000 clones, about four fifths occurring once. CDR3 size: 15 residues. Losses at the gene ends were 3 bases for V and 2 bases for J; bases not matched to a gene: 5. The germline gives CDR1 MGHRA, CDR2 YSYEKL. This receptor was obtained from a woman aged 80 or over with COVID-19, enrolled during active disease. The gene calls are TRBV4-1 and TRBJ1-2; 8 bases line up with TRBD1. The specimen was peripheral blood. The CDR3 region is CASSHQGQGNYGYTF. The CDR3 DNA follows: TGCGCCAGCAGCCATCAAGGACAGGGCAACTATGGCTACACCTTC.